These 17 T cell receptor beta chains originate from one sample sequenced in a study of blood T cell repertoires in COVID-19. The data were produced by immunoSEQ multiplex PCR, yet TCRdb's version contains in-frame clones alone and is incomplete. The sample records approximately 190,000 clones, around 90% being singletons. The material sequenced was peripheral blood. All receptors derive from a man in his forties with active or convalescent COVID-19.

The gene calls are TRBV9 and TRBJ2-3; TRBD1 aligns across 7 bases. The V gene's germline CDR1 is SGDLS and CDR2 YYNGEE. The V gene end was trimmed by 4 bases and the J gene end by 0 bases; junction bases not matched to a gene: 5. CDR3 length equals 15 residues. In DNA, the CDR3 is TGTGCCAGCAGCCCCAGGGGGTCAAGCACAGATACGCAGTATTTT. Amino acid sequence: CASSPRGSSTDTQYF.

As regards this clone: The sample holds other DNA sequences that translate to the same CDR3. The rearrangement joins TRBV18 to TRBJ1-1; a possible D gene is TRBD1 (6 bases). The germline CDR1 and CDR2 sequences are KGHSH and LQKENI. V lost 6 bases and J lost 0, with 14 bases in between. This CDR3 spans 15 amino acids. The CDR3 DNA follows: TGTGCCAGCTCCCCAGGGGCAGGGATGAACACTGAAGCTTTCTTT. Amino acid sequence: CASSPGAGMNTEAFF.

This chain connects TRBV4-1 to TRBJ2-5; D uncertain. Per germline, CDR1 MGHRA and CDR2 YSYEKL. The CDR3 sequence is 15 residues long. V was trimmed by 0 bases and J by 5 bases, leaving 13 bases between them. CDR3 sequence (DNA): TGCGCCAGCAGCCAAGAATTTCGCGGAGTGGAGACCCAGTACTTC. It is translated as CASSQEFRGVETQYF.

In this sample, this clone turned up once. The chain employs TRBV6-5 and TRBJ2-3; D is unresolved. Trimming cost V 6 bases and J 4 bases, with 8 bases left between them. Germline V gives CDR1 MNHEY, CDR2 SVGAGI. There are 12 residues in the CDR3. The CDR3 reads CASSDLADTQYF. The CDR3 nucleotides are TGTGCCAGCAGCGACTTGGCAGATACGCAGTATTTT.

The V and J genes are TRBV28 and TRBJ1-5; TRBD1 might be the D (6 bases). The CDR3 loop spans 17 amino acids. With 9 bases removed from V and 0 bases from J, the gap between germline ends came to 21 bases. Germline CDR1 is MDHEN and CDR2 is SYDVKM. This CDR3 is CASETPGTSHSNQPQHF. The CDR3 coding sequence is TGTGCCAGTGAAACCCCCGGGACATCCCATAGCAATCAGCCCCAGCATTTT.

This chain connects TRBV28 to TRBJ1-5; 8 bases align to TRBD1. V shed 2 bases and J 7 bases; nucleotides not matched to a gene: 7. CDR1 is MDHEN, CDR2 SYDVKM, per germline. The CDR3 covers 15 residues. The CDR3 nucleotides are TGTGCCAGCAGTTTACTCGGGACAGGACTCCAGCCCCAGCATTTT. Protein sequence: CASSLLGTGLQPQHF.

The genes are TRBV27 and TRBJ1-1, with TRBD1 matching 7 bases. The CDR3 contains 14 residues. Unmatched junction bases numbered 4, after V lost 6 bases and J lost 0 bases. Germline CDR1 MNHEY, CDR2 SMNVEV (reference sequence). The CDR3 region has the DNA TGTGCCAGCAGAGTGGGACAGCTGAACACTGAAGCTTTCTTT. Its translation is CASRVGQLNTEAFF.

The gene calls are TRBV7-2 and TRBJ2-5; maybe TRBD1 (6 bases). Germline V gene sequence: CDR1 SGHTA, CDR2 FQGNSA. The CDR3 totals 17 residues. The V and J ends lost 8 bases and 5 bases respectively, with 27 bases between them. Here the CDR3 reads CASLAPPRGRWTETQYF. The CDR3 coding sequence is TGTGCCAGCCTAGCTCCGCCCAGGGGACGCTGGACGGAGACCCAGTACTTC.

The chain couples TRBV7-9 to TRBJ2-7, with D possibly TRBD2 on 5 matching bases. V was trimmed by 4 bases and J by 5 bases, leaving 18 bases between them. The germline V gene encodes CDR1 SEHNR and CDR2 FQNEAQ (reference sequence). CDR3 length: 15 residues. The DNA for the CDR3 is TGTGCCAGCAGCTCTCATCCCGTCCCCGGGGACGAGCAGTACTTC. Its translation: CASSSHPVPGDEQYF.

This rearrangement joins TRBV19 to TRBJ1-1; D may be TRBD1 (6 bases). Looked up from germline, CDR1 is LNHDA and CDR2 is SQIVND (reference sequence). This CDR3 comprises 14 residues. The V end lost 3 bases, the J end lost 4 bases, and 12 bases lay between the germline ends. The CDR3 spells CASSMGGLSTEAFF. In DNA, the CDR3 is TGTGCCAGTAGTATGGGGGGGCTAAGCACTGAAGCTTTCTTT.

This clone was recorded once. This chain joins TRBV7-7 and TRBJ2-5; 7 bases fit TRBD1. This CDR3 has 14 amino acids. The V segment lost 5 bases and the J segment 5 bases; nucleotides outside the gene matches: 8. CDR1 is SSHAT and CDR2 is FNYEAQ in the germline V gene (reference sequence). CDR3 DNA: TGTGCCAGCAGCCGAACAGGGGTTAGCGAGACCCAGTACTTC. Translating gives CASSRTGVSETQYF.

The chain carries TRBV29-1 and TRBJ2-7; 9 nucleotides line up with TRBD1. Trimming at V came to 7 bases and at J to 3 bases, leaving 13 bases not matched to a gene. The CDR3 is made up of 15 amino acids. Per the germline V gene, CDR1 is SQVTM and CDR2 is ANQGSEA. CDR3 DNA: TGCAGCGCATTTCTTACGGGACAGGGTAACTACGAGCAGTACTTC. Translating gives CSAFLTGQGNYEQYF.

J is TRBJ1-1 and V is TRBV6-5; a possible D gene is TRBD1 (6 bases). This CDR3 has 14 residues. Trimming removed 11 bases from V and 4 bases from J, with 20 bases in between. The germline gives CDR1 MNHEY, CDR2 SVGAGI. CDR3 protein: CAPGRGVSSTEAFF. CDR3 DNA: TGTGCCCCCGGGAGGGGGGTTTCGAGCACTGAAGCTTTCTTT.

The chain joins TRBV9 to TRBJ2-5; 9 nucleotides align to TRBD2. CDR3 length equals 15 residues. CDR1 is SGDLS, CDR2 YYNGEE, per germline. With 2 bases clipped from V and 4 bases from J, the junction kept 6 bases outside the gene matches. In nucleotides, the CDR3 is TGTGCCAGCAGCGTGGGCGGGGGGGCATTAGAGACCCAGTACTTC. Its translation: CASSVGGGALETQYF. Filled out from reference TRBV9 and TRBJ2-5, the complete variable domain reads DSGVTQTPKHLITATGQRVTLRCSPRSGDLSVYWYQQSLDQGLQFLIQYYNGEERAKGNILERFSAQQFPDLHSELNLSSLELGDSALYFCASSVGGGALETQYFGPGTRLLVL.

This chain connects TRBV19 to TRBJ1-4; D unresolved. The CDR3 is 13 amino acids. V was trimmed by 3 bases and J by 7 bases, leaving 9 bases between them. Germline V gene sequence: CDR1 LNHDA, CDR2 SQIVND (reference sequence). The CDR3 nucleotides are TGTGCCAGTAGTATGAGAAGAGGTGAAAAACTGTTTTTT. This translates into CASSMRRGEKLFF. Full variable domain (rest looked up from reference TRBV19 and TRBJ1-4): DGGITQSPKYLFRKEGQNVTLSCEQNLNHDAMYWYRQDPGQGLRLIYYSQIVNDFQKGDIAEGYSVSREKKESFPLTVTSAQKNPTAFYLCASSMRRGEKLFFGSGTQLSVL.

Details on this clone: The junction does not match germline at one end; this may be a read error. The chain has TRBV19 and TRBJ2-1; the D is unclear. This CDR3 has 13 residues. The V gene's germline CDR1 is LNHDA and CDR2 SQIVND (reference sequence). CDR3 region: CASSKVSSRDWVF. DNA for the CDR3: TGTGCCAGTAGTAAGGTCTCTAGTCGCGATTGGGTCTTC.

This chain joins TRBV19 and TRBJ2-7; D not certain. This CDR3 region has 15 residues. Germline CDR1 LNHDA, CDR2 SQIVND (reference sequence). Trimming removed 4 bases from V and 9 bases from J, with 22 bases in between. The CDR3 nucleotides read TGTGCCAGTAGTAGTTCCCTAATGGGCCCACCATGGCAGTACTTC. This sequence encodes CASSSSLMGPPWQYF.